These 16 T cell receptor beta chains originate from one sample sequenced in a study of shared clonotypes between healthy human individuals. Profiled with immunoSEQ multiplex PCR; TCRdb holds only in-frame clones, not every one. The sample shows some 380,000 clones, about 96% of them seen only once. The sample taken for sequencing was memory CD8+ T cells sorted from blood. The subset denotes: CD45RO+ cells pooled with CCR7-negative TemRA cells. These receptors all come from a man between 25 and 39 years old in good health.

The V gene is TRBV19, the J gene TRBJ1-3; D unclear. V was pared by 3 bases and J by 0 bases, with 12 bases between. The CDR3 is 16 amino acids. The germline V gene has CDR1 LNHDA and CDR2 SQIVND (reference sequence). CDR3 in amino acids: CASSMSDRNSGNTIYF. CDR3 nucleotide sequence: TGTGCCAGTAGTATGTCAGACCGCAACTCTGGAAACACCATATATTTT.

The chain has TRBV18 and TRBJ2-5, with TRBD2 identical over 11 bases. CDR3 size: 16 residues. Germline values: CDR1 KGHSH, CDR2 LQKENI. With 3 bases clipped from V and 3 bases from J, the junction kept 6 bases outside the gene matches. The CDR3 sequence: CASSPIGTSGKETQYF. CDR3 sequence (DNA): TGTGCCAGCTCACCTATCGGGACTAGCGGCAAAGAGACCCAGTACTTC. The full variable domain, in which reference TRBV18 and TRBJ2-5 provide the parts outside the CDR3, is NAGVMQNPRHLVRRRGQEARLRCSPMKGHSHVYWYRQLPEEGLKFMVYLQKENIIDESGMPKERFSAEFPKEGPSILRIQQVVRGDSAAYFCASSPIGTSGKETQYFGPGTRLLVL.

In DNA form, the CDR3 reads TGTGCCAGCAGCCAAGGGACTAGCGTTTCAGATACGCAGTATTTT. Translating gives CASSQGTSVSDTQYF. V gene TRBV7-6 combines with J gene TRBJ2-3, with TRBD2 matching over 10 bases. Germline lookup yields CDR1 SGHVS and CDR2 FNYEAQ. Losses at the gene ends were 5 bases for V and 4 bases for J; bases not matched to a gene: 6. This CDR3 is built from 15 residues.

The V call is TRBV11-3, the J call TRBJ2-1; D is possibly TRBD2 (5 bases). CDR3 length equals 18 residues. The V gene lost 8 bases and the J gene lost 0 bases, with 23 bases spanning the gap. Looked up from germline, CDR1 is SGHNT and CDR2 is YENEEA. CDR3 loop: CASGISSVRSYSYNEQFF. The CDR3 region has the DNA TGTGCCAGCGGAATAAGTAGCGTACGTTCTTACTCCTACAATGAGCAGTTCTTC.

This chain links TRBV19 with TRBJ2-1; 13 bases line up with TRBD2. CDR3 size: 18 residues. The junction had 5 bases not matched to a gene; V was cut back by 3 bases and J by 0 bases. Germline lookup yields CDR1 LNHDA and CDR2 SQIVND (reference sequence). The CDR3: CASSMRLAGGTSYNEQFF. CDR3 bases: TGTGCCAGTAGTATGCGACTAGCGGGAGGCACCTCCTACAATGAGCAGTTCTTC.

The J gene is TRBJ1-4, the V gene TRBV5-4, with D possibly being TRBD1 (5 bases). Germline V gene lookup returns CDR1 SGHNT and CDR2 YYREEE (reference sequence). The V end lost 4 bases, the J end lost 7 bases, and 14 bases lay between the germline ends. The CDR3 extends over 14 amino acids. CDR3 sequence: CASSRDVDGEKLFF. The CDR3 bases are TGTGCCAGCAGCCGGGACGTGGACGGTGAAAAACTGTTTTTT.

This clone showed up just once. The chain uses TRBV19 and TRBJ2-4; maybe TRBD1 (6 bases). Germline CDR1 is LNHDA and CDR2 is SQIVND (reference sequence). This CDR3 has 16 amino acids. V was cut by 4 bases and J by 8 bases, with 21 bases left in between. DNA of the CDR3: TGTGCCAGTAGTAGCCTGAGGGCAGGGGCGAGAGACATTCAGTACTTC. As protein: CASSSLRAGARDIQYF.

The chain couples TRBV6-5 to TRBJ2-3; D is undetermined. V was clipped by 0 bases and J by 4 bases, with 8 bases between them. The CDR3 contains 14 residues. Germline V gene lookup returns CDR1 MNHEY and CDR2 SVGAGI. The CDR3 DNA reads TGTGCCAGCAGTTACTCTACTCTTTCAGATACGCAGTATTTT. Translation: CASSYSTLSDTQYF.

A remark on this clone: One junction end does not reproduce the germline sequence, and a read error may be involved. The chain employs TRBV7-7 and TRBJ2-7, with a tentative D call TRBD2 (6 bases). The CDR3 sequence is 15 residues long. Germline CDR1 and CDR2: SSHAT and FNYEAQ (reference sequence). The CDR3, as DNA: TGTGCTAGCAGTCCCTCCGGGCTAGCGAACTACGAGCAGTACTTC. The encoded protein is CASSPSGLANYEQYF. Together with reference TRBV7-7 and TRBJ2-7, the CDR3 gives the full variable domain: GAGVSQSPRYKVTKRGQDVTLRCDPISSHATLYWYQQALGQGPEFLTYFNYEAQPDKSGLPSDRFSAERPEGSISTLTIQRTEQRDSAMYRCASSPSGLANYEQYFGPGTRLTVT.

The J gene is TRBJ2-1, the V gene TRBV11-1; D not resolved. The V end lost 2 bases, the J end lost 5 bases, and 13 bases lay between the germline ends. This CDR3 comprises 15 residues. Germline-derived CDR1 and CDR2 are SGHAT and FQDESV (reference sequence). In DNA form, the CDR3 reads TGTGCCAGCAGCTTAAATTTATATGCTAACAATGAGCAGTTCTTC. This codes for CASSLNLYANNEQFF.

This chain connects TRBV27 to TRBJ1-4, with TRBD1 as a possible D gene (6 bases). Trimming removed 4 bases at V and 8 bases at J, with 11 bases between. The CDR3 extends over 13 amino acids. CDR1 and CDR2 (germline): MNHEY, SMNVEV (reference sequence). CDR3 amino acids: CASSYGGAEKLFF. The DNA of the CDR3 is TGTGCCAGCAGTTACGGGGGGGCAGAAAAACTGTTTTTT.

DNA of the CDR3: TGTGCCAGCAGCTTGGGGGCCGGGACAGGGGGTGACAATGAGCAGTTCTTC. This encodes CASSLGAGTGGDNEQFF. The chain combines TRBV5-4 with TRBJ2-1, with 11 bases lining up with TRBD1. In germline, CDR1 is SGHNT, CDR2 YYREEE (reference sequence). This CDR3 region has 17 residues. After removal of 0 bases from V and 5 bases from J, the junction contained 7 bases not matched to a gene.

Comments on this clone: Other DNA sequences within the sample encode an identical CDR3. The gene calls are TRBV5-4 and TRBJ2-1; D unresolved. The V end was cut by 1 base, the J end by 4 bases, with 0 bases between. The CDR3 sequence is 11 residues long. Germline V CDR1 and CDR2: SGHNT, YYREEE (reference sequence). The DNA for the CDR3 is TGTGCCAGCAGCTTGTACAATGAGCAGTTCTTC. This codes for CASSLYNEQFF. Combining the CDR3 with reference TRBV5-4 and TRBJ2-1 gives the whole variable domain ETGVTQSPTHLIKTRGQQVTLRCSSQSGHNTVSWYQQALGQGPQFIFQYYREEENGRGNFPPRFSGLQFPNYSSELNVNALELDDSALYLCASSLYNEQFFGPGTRLTVL.

The V gene is TRBV19, the J gene TRBJ2-1, with TRBD2 matching 10 bases. The CDR3 loop spans 17 amino acids. V gave up 5 bases and J gave up 5 bases; unmatched junction bases: 12. Per germline, CDR1 LNHDA and CDR2 SQIVND (reference sequence). The CDR3 here is CASSLRVAGGNNNEQFF. CDR3 DNA: TGTGCCAGTAGTTTACGTGTAGCGGGAGGAAATAACAATGAGCAGTTCTTC.

This chain joins TRBV6-5 and TRBJ1-4; D is unresolved. The CDR3 runs to 13 residues. The V end was cut by 6 bases, the J end by 4 bases, with 9 bases between. From germline, CDR1 is MNHEY and CDR2 SVGAGI. CDR3 in amino acids: CASRSESNEKLFF. For the CDR3, the DNA is TGTGCCAGCAGAAGCGAAAGTAATGAAAAACTGTTTTTT.

The rearrangement links TRBV5-1 to TRBJ2-5; D ambiguous. Germline lookup yields CDR1 SGHRS and CDR2 YFSETQ. Trimming stripped 0 bases from V and 6 bases from J, with 9 bases between. The CDR3 has 13 residues. The chain's CDR3 is CASSLVKSQTQYF. The CDR3 DNA sequence: TGCGCCAGCAGCTTGGTAAAATCGCAGACCCAGTACTTC.